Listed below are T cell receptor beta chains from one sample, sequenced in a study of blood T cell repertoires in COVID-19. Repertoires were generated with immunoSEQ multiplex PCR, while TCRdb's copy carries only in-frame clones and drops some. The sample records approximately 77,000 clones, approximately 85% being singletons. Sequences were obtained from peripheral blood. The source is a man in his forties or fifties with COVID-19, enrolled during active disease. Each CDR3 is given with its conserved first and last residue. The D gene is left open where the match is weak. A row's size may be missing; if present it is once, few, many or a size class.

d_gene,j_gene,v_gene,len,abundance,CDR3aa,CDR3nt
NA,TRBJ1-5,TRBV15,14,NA,CATSPRTWGQPQHF,TGTGCCACCAGTCCCCGGACTTGGGGTCAGCCCCAGCATTTT
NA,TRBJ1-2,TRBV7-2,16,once,CASSLQGAHPGYGYTF,TGTGCCAGCAGCTTACAAGGGGCCCACCCCGGCTATGGCTACACCTTC
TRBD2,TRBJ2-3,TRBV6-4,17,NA,CASSDSKVAGRTDTQYF,TGTGCCAGCAGTGACTCGAAGGTAGCGGGCCGTACAGATACGCAGTATTTT
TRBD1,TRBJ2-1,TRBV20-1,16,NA,CSASKTGTGSYNEQFF,TGCAGTGCTAGTAAGACCGGGACAGGGTCCTACAATGAGCAGTTCTTC
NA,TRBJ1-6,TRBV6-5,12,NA,CASSHPVGALHF,TGTGCCAGCAGCCACCCGGTCGGGGCCCTCCACTTT
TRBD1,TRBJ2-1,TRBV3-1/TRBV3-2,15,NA,CASSPGQWSYNEQFF,TGTGCCAGCAGCCCGGGACAGTGGTCCTACAATGAGCAGTTCTTC
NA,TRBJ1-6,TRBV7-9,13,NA,CASTFREGSPLHF,TGTGCCAGCACTTTCAGGGAGGGGTCACCCCTCCACTTT
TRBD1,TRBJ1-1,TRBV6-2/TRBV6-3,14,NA,CASSYSGTGLEAFF,TGTGCCAGCAGTTACTCAGGGACAGGCCTCGAAGCTTTCTTT
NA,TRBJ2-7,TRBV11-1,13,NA,CASSLSQTYEQYF,TGTGCCAGCAGCTTATCACAGACCTACGAGCAGTACTTC
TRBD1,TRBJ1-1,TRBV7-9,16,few,CASSLGVGQGIDVAFF,TGTGCCAGCAGCTTAGGTGTGGGACAGGGAATAGACGTAGCTTTCTTT
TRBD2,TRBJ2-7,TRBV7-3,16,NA,CASSLEASGRGNEQYF,TGTGCCAGCAGCTTGGAGGCTAGCGGGAGGGGTAACGAGCAGTACTTC
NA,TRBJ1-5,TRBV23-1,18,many,CASSQSRCRDYSNQPQHF,TGCGCCAGCAGTCAATCGAGGTGCAGGGATTATAGCAATCAGCCCCAGCATTTT
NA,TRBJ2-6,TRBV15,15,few,CATAGLPSGANVLTF,TGTGCCACCGCGGGACTGCCCTCTGGGGCCAACGTCCTGACTTTC
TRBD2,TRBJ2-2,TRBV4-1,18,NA,CASSQGGLAGVGTGELFF,TGCGCCAGCAGCCAGGGGGGACTAGCGGGAGTAGGTACCGGGGAGCTGTTTTTT
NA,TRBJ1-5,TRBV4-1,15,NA,CASSQDDRLFQPQHF,TGCGCCAGCAGCCAAGATGACAGACTTTTTCAGCCCCAGCATTTT
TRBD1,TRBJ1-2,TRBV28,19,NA,CASSSSDRALLPANYGYTF,TGTGCCAGCAGTTCCTCGGACAGGGCGCTCCTGCCAGCTAACTATGGCTACACCTTC
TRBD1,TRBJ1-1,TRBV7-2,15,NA,CASSPWTGRGAEAFF,TGTGCCAGCAGCCCCTGGACAGGTCGAGGGGCTGAAGCTTTCTTT
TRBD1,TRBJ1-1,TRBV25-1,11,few,CAIRQGSEAFF,TGTGCCATCCGACAGGGCTCTGAAGCTTTCTTT
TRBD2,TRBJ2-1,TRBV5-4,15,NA,CASRAGTSGSYEQFF,TGTGCCAGCAGAGCCGGGACTAGCGGGAGTTATGAGCAGTTCTTC
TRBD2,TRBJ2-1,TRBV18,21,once,CASSVRGLTEGLAGVVYEQFF,TGTGCCAGCTCAGTCAGGGGACTGACCGAGGGACTAGCGGGAGTCGTATATGAGCAGTTCTTC
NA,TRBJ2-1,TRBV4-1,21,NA,CASSQAPPSTWGKAGYNEQFF,TGCGCCAGCAGCCAAGCCCCCCCCTCGACTTGGGGGAAGGCGGGGTACAATGAGCAGTTCTTC
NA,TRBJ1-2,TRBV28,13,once,CASSLSGGRGYTF,TGTGCCAGCAGTTTATCGGGGGGGAGAGGCTACACCTTC
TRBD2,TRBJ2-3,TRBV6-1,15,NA,CASTPLVAGVVTQYF,TGTGCCAGCACCCCGTTGGTAGCGGGAGTGGTTACGCAGTATTTT
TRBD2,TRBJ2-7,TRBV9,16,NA,CASSVVLAGVRYEQYF,TGTGCCAGCAGCGTAGTTTTGGCGGGAGTAAGGTACGAGCAGTACTTC
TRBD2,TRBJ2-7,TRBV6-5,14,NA,CASQKGLAFSEQYF,TGTGCCAGCCAGAAGGGACTAGCCTTTAGCGAGCAGTACTTC
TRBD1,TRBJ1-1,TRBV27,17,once,CASSLLWGQELNTEAFF,TGTGCCAGCAGTTTGTTATGGGGACAGGAATTGAACACTGAAGCTTTCTTT
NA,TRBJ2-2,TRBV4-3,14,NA,CASSPGRASGELFF,TGCGCCAGCAGCCCGGGAAGGGCGTCCGGGGAGCTGTTTTTT
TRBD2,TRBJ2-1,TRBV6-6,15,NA,CASRAGLAGDPEQFF,TGTGCCAGCAGGGCGGGACTAGCCGGCGACCCTGAGCAGTTCTTC
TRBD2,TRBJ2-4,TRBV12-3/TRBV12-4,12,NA,CASSLGTSVQYF,TGTGCCAGCAGTTTGGGGACTAGCGTTCAGTACTTC